The 24 T cell receptor beta chains reported below all come from one sample, sequenced in a study of blood T cell repertoires in COVID-19. The repertoire was sequenced with immunoSEQ multiplex PCR; TCRdb's copy has only in-frame clones and lacks some. The data hold about 180,000 clones, with about 86% observed a single time. Material: peripheral blood. These receptors originate from a man between 45 and 60 years old with active or convalescent COVID-19.

This clone was counted only a few times. This chain uses TRBV6-6 with TRBJ2-3; 7 bases fit TRBD2. Germline loops: CDR1 MNHNY, CDR2 SVGAGI (reference sequence). This CDR3 is 16 amino acids long. The junction had 11 bases not matched to a gene; V was cut back by 6 bases and J by 2 bases. CDR3: CASSSSPGRVTDTQYF. For the CDR3, the DNA is TGTGCCAGCAGCTCTTCGCCAGGGAGGGTCACAGATACGCAGTATTTT.

The chain combines TRBV18 with TRBJ2-5; no definite D call. The CDR3 loop spans 14 amino acids. Germline V gives CDR1 KGHSH, CDR2 LQKENI. V was cut by 2 bases and J by 5 bases, with 12 bases left in between. DNA of the CDR3: TGTGCCAGCTCACCAAGTATCCAGGTCGAGACCCAGTACTTC. This gives the protein CASSPSIQVETQYF.

The chain is built from TRBV6-2 or TRBV6-3 and TRBJ2-7; 13 nucleotides agree with TRBD2. The J segment lost 2 bases and the V segment lost 2 bases, leaving 0 bases of the junction unmatched. Germline V lookup: CDR1 MNHEY, CDR2 SVGEGT. This CDR3 spans 15 amino acids. The CDR3 DNA follows: TGTGCCAGCAGTTACGGACTAGCGGGGGCCTACGAGCAGTACTTC. Translated: CASSYGLAGAYEQYF.

This clone was found a few times. This sequence joins TRBV6-5 and TRBJ1-2, with 8 bases fitting TRBD1. Germline V gives CDR1 MNHEY, CDR2 SVGAGI. Trimming at V came to 5 bases and at J to 1 base, leaving 6 bases not matched to a gene. This CDR3 is built from 15 residues. This CDR3 reads CASSPGTGLNYGYTF. DNA of the CDR3: TGTGCCAGCAGTCCCGGGACAGGTCTTAACTATGGCTACACCTTC.

This rearrangement joins TRBV3-1 (or the pseudogene TRBV3-2) to TRBJ1-2, with 7 bases lining up with TRBD1. The germline V gene has CDR1 LGHDT and CDR2 YNNKEL (reference sequence). After removal of 1 base from V and 10 bases from J, the junction contained 3 bases not matched to a gene. The CDR3 length is 12 residues. The chain's CDR3 is CASSQGDRVYTF. CDR3 DNA sequence: TGTGCCAGCAGCCAAGGCGACAGGGTCTACACCTTC.

The gene calls are TRBV4-2 and TRBJ2-7; D not resolved. The CDR3 is 12 residues long. Per the germline V gene, CDR1 is LGHNA and CDR2 is YNFKEQ. Trimming left V 3 bases short and J 3 bases short, with 6 bases between. The CDR3 spells CASSQASYEQYF. CDR3 DNA: TGTGCCAGCAGCCAGGCTAGCTACGAGCAGTACTTC.

The chain combines TRBV9 with TRBJ1-2, with D maybe TRBD1 (5 bases). V dropped 3 bases and J dropped 8 bases, with 11 bases sitting between them. The CDR3 has 12 residues. Germline lookup yields CDR1 SGDLS and CDR2 YYNGEE. The CDR3 nucleotides read TGTGCCAGCAGCGCTCAGGGATACGGCTACACCTTC. This gives the protein CASSAQGYGYTF.

This chain links TRBV6-5 with TRBJ2-1; 10 nucleotides line up with TRBD2. Germline V lookup: CDR1 MNHEY, CDR2 SVGAGI. The CDR3 extends over 16 amino acids. V lost 4 bases, J lost 8 bases, and 11 bases stayed unmatched. The CDR3 is CASSFLLAGDGHEQFF. The CDR3 nucleotides are TGTGCCAGCAGTTTTCTGCTAGCGGGAGACGGGCATGAGCAGTTCTTC.

The genes are TRBV10-3 and TRBJ2-2; 7 nucleotides match TRBD1. CDR1 is ENHRY and CDR2 is SYGVKD in the germline V gene. There are 15 residues in the CDR3. V lost 10 bases and J lost 5; bases outside the gene matches: 13. CDR3 region: CATTGQGEKTGELFF. CDR3 in DNA: TGTGCCACCACCGGGCAGGGGGAAAAAACCGGGGAGCTGTTTTTT.

The chain employs TRBV15 and TRBJ2-5; 11 bases match TRBD2. CDR1 is LNHNV, CDR2 YYDKDF, per germline (reference sequence). The junction had 13 bases not matched to a gene; V was cut back by 1 base and J by 9 bases. The CDR3 extends over 17 amino acids. CDR3 loop: CATSRVRLAGGSGAQYF. In DNA, the CDR3 is TGTGCCACCAGCAGAGTGAGGCTAGCGGGAGGTTCAGGGGCCCAGTACTTC.

The rearrangement links TRBV5-4 to TRBJ2-1, with TRBD2 matching over 10 bases. Germline V gene lookup returns CDR1 SGHNT and CDR2 YYREEE (reference sequence). This CDR3 comprises 16 residues. With 4 bases clipped from V and 3 bases from J, the junction kept 7 bases outside the gene matches. The CDR3 spells CASSLLGLAVYNEQFF. CDR3 nucleotides: TGTGCCAGCAGCCTCCTCGGACTAGCGGTCTACAATGAGCAGTTCTTC.

The chain employs TRBV24-1 and TRBJ2-2, with D perhaps matching TRBD1 (6 bases). Per the germline V gene, CDR1 is KGHDR and CDR2 is SFDVKD. The CDR3 consists of 16 residues. The germline V and J ends were trimmed by 1 base and 1 base, with 9 bases remaining between them. CDR3 region: CATSDLKGQNTGELFF. The CDR3 nucleotides are TGTGCCACCAGTGATTTAAAGGGACAGAACACCGGGGAGCTGTTTTTT.

V is TRBV6-5 and J is TRBJ1-1; D is uncertain. The CDR3 extends over 13 amino acids. Germline CDR1 reads MNHEY; CDR2 reads SVGAGI. Trimming shortened V by 6 bases and J by 7 bases, and 15 bases separated the two germline ends. The CDR3 DNA sequence: TGTGCCAGCAGGGATATCCCGGGAGGTGAAGCTTTCTTT. Translated, it gives CASRDIPGGEAFF.

The chain joins TRBV18 to TRBJ1-1; no firm D call. Trimming removed 3 bases from V and 6 bases from J, with 11 bases in between. The germline CDR1 and CDR2 sequences are KGHSH and LQKENI. This CDR3 has 13 amino acids. The CDR3 region is CASSPGEVAEAFF. The CDR3 DNA reads TGTGCCAGCTCACCCGGGGAGGTGGCTGAAGCTTTCTTT.

The genes are TRBV19 and TRBJ1-1; no clear D. The CDR3 has 14 amino acids. Trimming left V 3 bases short and J 0 bases short, with 8 bases between. CDR1 and CDR2 from the germline V gene are LNHDA and SQIVND (reference sequence). The CDR3, as DNA: TGTGCCAGTAGTATCGAACAGATGAACACTGAAGCTTTCTTT. Translated: CASSIEQMNTEAFF.

The CDR3 protein is CASSLRTQGYTF. The CDR3 DNA reads as TGTGCCAGCAGCTTGCGGACTCAGGGCTACACCTTC. V is TRBV11-2 and J is TRBJ1-2, with D hard to call. Deletions cut 3 bases from V and 8 bases from J, with 10 bases between. This CDR3 spans 12 amino acids. CDR1 SGHAT and CDR2 FQNNGV come from the germline V gene. Full variable domain (rest looked up from reference TRBV11-2 and TRBJ1-2): EAGVAQSPRYKIIEKRQSVAFWCNPISGHATLYWYQQILGQGPKLLIQFQNNGVVDDSQLPKDRFSAERLKGVDSTLKIQPAKLEDSAVYLCASSLRTQGYTFGSGTRLTVV.

The gene calls are TRBV19 and TRBJ1-5; 11 bases are shared with TRBD1. Per germline, CDR1 LNHDA and CDR2 SQIVND (reference sequence). V was pared by 7 bases and J by 4 bases, with 6 bases of the junction left unmatched. The CDR3 is 15 amino acids. DNA of the CDR3: TGTGCCAGTACTACGGACAGGGGGCGAAATCAGCCCCAGCATTTT. Its protein product is CASTTDRGRNQPQHF.

This clone appeared a few times. This chain uses TRBV29-1 with TRBJ1-3; D not certain. Trimming took off 4 bases at V and 1 base at J, with 5 bases between the two ends. Germline V gene lookup returns CDR1 SQVTM and CDR2 ANQGSEA. The CDR3 contains 12 residues. In DNA, the CDR3 is TGCAGCGTTGTCTTTTCTGGAAACACCATATATTTT. This encodes CSVVFSGNTIYF.

This clone has just one count. The chain is built from TRBV5-1 and TRBJ2-2, with a weak D call TRBD2 (6 bases). CDR1 SGHRS and CDR2 YFSETQ come from the germline V gene. CDR3 length: 17 amino acids. V dropped 2 bases and J dropped 4 bases, with 18 bases sitting between them. The CDR3 nucleotides read TGCGCCAGCAGCTTCCAGGCCGGGGGTTTGGTCACCGGGGAGCTGTTTTTT. The encoded protein is CASSFQAGGLVTGELFF.

As DNA, the CDR3 is TGTGCCTGGAGAGCACCCTTAGCGGTGATGAACACTGAAGCTTTCTTT. It is translated as CAWRAPLAVMNTEAFF. The V gene is TRBV30, the J gene TRBJ1-1; D not resolved. Trimming removed 3 bases from V and 0 bases from J, with 17 bases in between. Germline V lookup: CDR1 GTSNPN, CDR2 SVGIG (reference sequence). The CDR3 is 16 amino acids.

This clone has only one observation. This chain connects TRBV7-3 to TRBJ2-1; tentative D call: TRBD2 (6 bases). This CDR3 contains 14 residues. V lost 10 bases, J lost 7 bases, and 20 bases lay in between. CDR1 SGHTA and CDR2 FQGTGA come from the germline V gene. CDR3 sequence reads: CATKQASVMNEQFF. Here the CDR3 DNA reads TGTGCCACTAAGCAGGCTAGCGTTATGAATGAGCAGTTCTTC.

The V gene is TRBV15, the J gene TRBJ2-5; 9 bases are a match to TRBD2. The germline V gene encodes CDR1 LNHNV and CDR2 YYDKDF (reference sequence). V lost 0 bases and J lost 5; bases outside the gene matches: 10. The CDR3 extends over 17 amino acids. The chain's CDR3 is CATSRDGISGGQETQYF. CDR3 bases: TGTGCCACCAGCAGAGATGGTATAAGCGGGGGGCAGGAGACCCAGTACTTC.

This clone was counted many times. V usage is TRBV12-5 and J usage is TRBJ2-5; 8 bases align to TRBD1. Germline values: CDR1 LGHNT, CDR2 FRNRAP. The trim removed 6 bases at V and 5 bases at J, leaving 11 bases unmatched. CDR3 size: 15 residues. For the CDR3, the DNA is TGTGCTAGTGGCCCGGACAGGGAATATGAGGAGACCCAGTACTTC. It codes for CASGPDREYEETQYF. The full variable domain, in which reference TRBV12-5 and TRBJ2-5 provide the parts outside the CDR3, is DARVTQTPRHKVTEMGQEVTMRCQPILGHNTVFWYRQTMMQGLELLAYFRNRAPLDDSGMPKDRFSAEMPDATLATLKIQPSEPRDSAVYFCASGPDREYEETQYFGPGTRLLVL.

This clone has a handful of counts. The chain links TRBV5-4 to TRBJ1-2, with D hard to call. CDR3 length equals 15 residues. Trimming took 5 bases from V and 0 from J, leaving 14 bases between them. The germline gives CDR1 SGHNT, CDR2 YYREEE (reference sequence). The CDR3 nucleotides read TGTGCCAGCAGACACCGGGATCCTACTAACTATGGCTACACCTTC. It translates to CASRHRDPTNYGYTF.